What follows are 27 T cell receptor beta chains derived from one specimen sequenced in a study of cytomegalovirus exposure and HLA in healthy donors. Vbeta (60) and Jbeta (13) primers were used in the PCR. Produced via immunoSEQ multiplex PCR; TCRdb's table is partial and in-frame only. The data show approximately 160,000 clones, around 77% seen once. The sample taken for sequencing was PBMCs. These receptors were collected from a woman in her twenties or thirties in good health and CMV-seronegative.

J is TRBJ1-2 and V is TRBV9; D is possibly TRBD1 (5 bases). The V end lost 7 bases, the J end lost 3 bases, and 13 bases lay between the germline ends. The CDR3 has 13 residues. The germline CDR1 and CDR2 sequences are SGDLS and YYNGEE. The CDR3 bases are TGTGCCAGCTCCCCGGAAGGGGACTATGGCTACACCTTC. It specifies CASSPEGDYGYTF.

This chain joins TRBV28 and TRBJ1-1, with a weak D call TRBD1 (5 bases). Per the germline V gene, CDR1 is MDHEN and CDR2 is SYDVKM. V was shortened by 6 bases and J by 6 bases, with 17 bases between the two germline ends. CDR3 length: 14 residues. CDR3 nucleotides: TGTGCCAGCAGGATCTTCAGGGTTTACGCTGAAGCTTTCTTT. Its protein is CASRIFRVYAEAFF. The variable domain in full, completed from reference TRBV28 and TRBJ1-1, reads DVKVTQSSRYLVKRTGEKVFLECVQDMDHENMFWYRQDPGLGLRLIYFSYDVKMKEKGDIPEGYSVSREKKERFSLILESASTNQTSMYLCASRIFRVYAEAFFGQGTRLTVV.

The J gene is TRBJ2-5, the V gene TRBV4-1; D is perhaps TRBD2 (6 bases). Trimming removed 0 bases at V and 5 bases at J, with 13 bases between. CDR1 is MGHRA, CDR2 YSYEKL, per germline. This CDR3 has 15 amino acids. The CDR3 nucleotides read TGCGCCAGCAGCCAAGAGTGGTTCGGAGGGGAGACCCAGTACTTC. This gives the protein CASSQEWFGGETQYF.

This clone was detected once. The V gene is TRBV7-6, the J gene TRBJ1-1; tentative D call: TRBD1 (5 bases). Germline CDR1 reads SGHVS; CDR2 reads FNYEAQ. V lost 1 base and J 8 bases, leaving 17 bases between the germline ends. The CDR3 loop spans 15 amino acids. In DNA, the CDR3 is TGTGCCAGCAGCTTAGGCCGCCTGCCAGGGCAGGAAGCTTTCTTT. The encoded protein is CASSLGRLPGQEAFF.

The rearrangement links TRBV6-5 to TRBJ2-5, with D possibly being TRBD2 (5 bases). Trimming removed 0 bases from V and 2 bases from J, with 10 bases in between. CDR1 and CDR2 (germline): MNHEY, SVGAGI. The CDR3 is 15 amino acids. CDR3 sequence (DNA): TGTGCCAGCAGTTACTCGGGAGTCCCTCAAGAGACCCAGTACTTC. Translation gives CASSYSGVPQETQYF.

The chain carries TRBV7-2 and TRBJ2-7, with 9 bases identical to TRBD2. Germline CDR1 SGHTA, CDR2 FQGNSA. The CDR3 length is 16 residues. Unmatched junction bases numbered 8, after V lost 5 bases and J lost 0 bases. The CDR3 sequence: CASSPHNSGSSYEQYF. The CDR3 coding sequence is TGTGCCAGCAGCCCCCATAATAGCGGGAGCTCCTACGAGCAGTACTTC. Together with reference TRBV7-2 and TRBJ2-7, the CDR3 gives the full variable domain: GAGVSQSPSNKVTEKGKDVELRCDPISGHTALYWYRQSLGQGLEFLIYFQGNSAPDKSGLPSDRFSAERTGGSVSTLTIQRTQQEDSAVYLCASSPHNSGSSYEQYFGPGTRLTVT.

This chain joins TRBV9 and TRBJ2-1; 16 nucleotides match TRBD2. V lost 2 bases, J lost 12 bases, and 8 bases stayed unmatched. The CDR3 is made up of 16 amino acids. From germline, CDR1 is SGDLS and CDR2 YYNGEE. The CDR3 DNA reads TGTGCCAGCAGCGTCTCGGGACTAGCGGGAGGGGTGGCGCAGTTCTTC. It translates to CASSVSGLAGGVAQFF. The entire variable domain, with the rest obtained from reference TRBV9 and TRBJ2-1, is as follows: DSGVTQTPKHLITATGQRVTLRCSPRSGDLSVYWYQQSLDQGLQFLIQYYNGEERAKGNILERFSAQQFPDLHSELNLSSLELGDSALYFCASSVSGLAGGVAQFFGPGTRLTVL.

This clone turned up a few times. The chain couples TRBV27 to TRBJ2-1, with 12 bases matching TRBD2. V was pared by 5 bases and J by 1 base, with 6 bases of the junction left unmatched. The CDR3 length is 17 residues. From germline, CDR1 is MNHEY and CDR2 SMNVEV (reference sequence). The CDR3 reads CASSPWTSGNSYNEQFF. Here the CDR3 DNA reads TGTGCCAGCAGTCCATGGACTAGCGGGAATTCCTACAATGAGCAGTTCTTC.

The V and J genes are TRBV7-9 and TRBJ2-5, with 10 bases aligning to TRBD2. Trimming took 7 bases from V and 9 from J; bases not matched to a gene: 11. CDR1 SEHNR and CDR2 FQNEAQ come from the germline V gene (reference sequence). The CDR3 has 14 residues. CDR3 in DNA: TGTGCCAGCACGCTAGCGGGGGTCCGGGGGGCCCAGTACTTC. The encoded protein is CASTLAGVRGAQYF. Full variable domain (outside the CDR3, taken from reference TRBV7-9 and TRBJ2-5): DTGVSQNPRHKITKRGQNVTFRCDPISEHNRLYWYRQTLGQGPEFLTYFQNEAQLEKSRLLSDRFSAERPKGSFSTLEIQRTEQGDSAMYLCASTLAGVRGAQYFGPGTRLLVL.

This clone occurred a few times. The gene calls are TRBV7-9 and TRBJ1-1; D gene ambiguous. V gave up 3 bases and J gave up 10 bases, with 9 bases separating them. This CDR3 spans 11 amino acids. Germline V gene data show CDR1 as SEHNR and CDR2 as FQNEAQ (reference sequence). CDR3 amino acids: CASSLSSVAFF. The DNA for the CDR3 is TGTGCCAGCAGCTTGTCTTCCGTAGCTTTCTTT. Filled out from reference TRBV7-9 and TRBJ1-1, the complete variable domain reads DTGVSQNPRHKITKRGQNVTFRCDPISEHNRLYWYRQTLGQGPEFLTYFQNEAQLEKSRLLSDRFSAERPKGSFSTLEIQRTEQGDSAMYLCASSLSSVAFFGQGTRLTVV.

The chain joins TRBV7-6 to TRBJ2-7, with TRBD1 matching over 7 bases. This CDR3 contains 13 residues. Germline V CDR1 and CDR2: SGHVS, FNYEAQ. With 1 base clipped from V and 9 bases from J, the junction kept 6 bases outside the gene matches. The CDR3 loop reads CASSLDNRGTQYF. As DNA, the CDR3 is TGTGCCAGCAGCTTAGACAACAGGGGAACGCAGTACTTC.

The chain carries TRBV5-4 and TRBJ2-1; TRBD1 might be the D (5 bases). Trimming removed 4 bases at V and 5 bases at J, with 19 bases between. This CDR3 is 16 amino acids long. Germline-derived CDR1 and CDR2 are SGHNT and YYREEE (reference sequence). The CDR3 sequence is CASSAQGTSSNNEQFF. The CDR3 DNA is TGTGCCAGCAGCGCCCAGGGTACCTCGTCGAACAATGAGCAGTTCTTC.

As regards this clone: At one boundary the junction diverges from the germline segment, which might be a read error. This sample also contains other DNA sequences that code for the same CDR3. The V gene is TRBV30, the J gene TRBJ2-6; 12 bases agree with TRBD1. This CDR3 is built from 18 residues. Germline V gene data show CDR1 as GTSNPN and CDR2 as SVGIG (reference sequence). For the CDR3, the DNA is TGTGCCTGGAGCCCCGGGACAGGGGGCGCTTTTGGGGCCAATGTCCTGACTTTC. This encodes CAWSPGTGGAFGANVLTF.

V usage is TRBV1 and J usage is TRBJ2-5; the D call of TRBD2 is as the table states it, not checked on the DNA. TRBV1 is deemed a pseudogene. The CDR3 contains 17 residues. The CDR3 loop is CTSSHRPPKRDGETQYF. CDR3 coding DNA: TGCACCAGCAGCCATCGACCCCCTAAGCGGGACGGAGAGACCCAGTACTTC.

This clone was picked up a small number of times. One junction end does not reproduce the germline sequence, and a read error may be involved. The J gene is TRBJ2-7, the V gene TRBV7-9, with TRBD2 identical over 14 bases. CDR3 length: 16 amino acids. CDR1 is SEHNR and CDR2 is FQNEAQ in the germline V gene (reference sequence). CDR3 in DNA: TGTTCCAGCAGCCACCCCAGACTAGCGGGAGGGTACGAGCAGTACTTC. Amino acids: CSSSHPRLAGGYEQYF.

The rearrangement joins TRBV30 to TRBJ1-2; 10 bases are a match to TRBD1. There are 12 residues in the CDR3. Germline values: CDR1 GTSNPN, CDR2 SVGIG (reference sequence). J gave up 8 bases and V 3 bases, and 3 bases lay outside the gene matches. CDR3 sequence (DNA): TGTGCCTGGAGCCGGGACAGGGGAGGCTACACCTTC. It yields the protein CAWSRDRGGYTF.

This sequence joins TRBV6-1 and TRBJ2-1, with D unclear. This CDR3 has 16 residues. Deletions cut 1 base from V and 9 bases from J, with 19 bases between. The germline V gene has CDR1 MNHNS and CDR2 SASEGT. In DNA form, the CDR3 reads TGTGCCAGCAGTGAAGGGTGGCTACCCCGCTCGGGTGAGCAGTTCTTC. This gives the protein CASSEGWLPRSGEQFF.

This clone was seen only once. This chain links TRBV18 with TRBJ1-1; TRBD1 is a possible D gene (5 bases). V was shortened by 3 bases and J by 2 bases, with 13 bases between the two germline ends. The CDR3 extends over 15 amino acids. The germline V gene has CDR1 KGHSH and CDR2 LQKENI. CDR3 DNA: TGTGCCAGCTCACCGGGGCAGGCCGGTAACACTGAAGCTTTCTTT. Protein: CASSPGQAGNTEAFF.

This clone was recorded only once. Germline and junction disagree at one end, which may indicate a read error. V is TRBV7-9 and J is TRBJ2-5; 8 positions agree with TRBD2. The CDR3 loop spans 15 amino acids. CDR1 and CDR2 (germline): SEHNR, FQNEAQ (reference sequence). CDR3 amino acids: CSSSSKRGTRETQYF. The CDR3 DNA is TGTTCCAGCAGCTCTAAGCGGGGGACCAGGGAGACCCAGTACTTC.

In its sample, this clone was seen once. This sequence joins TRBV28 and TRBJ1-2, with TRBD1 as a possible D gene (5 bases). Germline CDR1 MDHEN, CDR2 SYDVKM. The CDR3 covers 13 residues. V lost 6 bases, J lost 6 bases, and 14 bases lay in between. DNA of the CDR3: TGTGCCAGCAGGGGGCCTCGATATGATGGCTACACCTTC. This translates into CASRGPRYDGYTF.

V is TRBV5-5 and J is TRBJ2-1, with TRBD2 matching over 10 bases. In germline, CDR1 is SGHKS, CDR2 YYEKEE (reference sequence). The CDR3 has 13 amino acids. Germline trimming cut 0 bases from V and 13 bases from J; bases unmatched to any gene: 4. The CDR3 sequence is CASSLEGLAFQFF. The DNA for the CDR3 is TGTGCCAGCAGCTTGGAGGGACTAGCGTTCCAGTTCTTC.

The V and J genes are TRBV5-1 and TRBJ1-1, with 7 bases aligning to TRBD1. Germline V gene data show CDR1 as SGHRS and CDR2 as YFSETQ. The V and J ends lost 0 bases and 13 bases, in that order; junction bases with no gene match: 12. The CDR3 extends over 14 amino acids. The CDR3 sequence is CASSLGTGGNRGFF. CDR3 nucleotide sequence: TGCGCCAGCAGCTTGGGAACGGGTGGGAACAGGGGTTTCTTT.

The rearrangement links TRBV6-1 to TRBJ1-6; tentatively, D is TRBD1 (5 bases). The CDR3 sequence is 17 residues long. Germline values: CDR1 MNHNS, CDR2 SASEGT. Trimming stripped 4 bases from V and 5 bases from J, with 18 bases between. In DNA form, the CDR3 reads TGTGCCAGCAGTGGAACAAGGATACAGGTGCATAATTCACCCCTCCACTTT. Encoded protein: CASSGTRIQVHNSPLHF.

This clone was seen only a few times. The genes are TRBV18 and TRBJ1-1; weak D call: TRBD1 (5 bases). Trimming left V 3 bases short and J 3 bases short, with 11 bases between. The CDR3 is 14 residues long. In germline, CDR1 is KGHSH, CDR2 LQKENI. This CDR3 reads CASSPGAAYTEAFF. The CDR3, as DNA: TGTGCCAGCTCACCTGGGGCAGCCTACACTGAAGCTTTCTTT.

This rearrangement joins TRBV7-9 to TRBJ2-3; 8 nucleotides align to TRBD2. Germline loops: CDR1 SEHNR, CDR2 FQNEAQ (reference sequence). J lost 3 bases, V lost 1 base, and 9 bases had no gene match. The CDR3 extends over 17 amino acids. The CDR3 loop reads CASSLEAWVAGTDTQYF. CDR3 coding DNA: TGTGCCAGCAGCTTAGAGGCCTGGGTAGCGGGAACAGATACGCAGTATTTT.

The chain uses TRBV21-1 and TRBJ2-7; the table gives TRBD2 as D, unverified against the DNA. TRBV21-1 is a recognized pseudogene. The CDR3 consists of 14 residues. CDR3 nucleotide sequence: TGTGCCAGCCCCAGCGGGCAGGGATGCTACGAGCAGTACTTC. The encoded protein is CASPSGQGCYEQYF.

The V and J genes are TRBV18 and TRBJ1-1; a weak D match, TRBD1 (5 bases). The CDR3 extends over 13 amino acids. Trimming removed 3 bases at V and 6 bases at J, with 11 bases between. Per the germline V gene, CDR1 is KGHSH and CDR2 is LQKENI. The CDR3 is CASSPQGIAEAFF. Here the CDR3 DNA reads TGTGCCAGCTCACCGCAGGGTATCGCTGAAGCTTTCTTT.